These 31 T cell receptor beta chains share one sample of origin, sequenced in a study of cytomegalovirus exposure and HLA in healthy donors. PCR used 60 Vbeta primers and 13 Jbeta primers. The method was immunoSEQ multiplex PCR; TCRdb's version includes in-frame clones alone and lacks a portion of them. The repertoire holds approximately 150,000 clones, 65% to 85% seen once, with roughly 3.4% in the top ten. The specimen was PBMCs. The receptors were gathered from a male donor in good health and CMV-seronegative.

The rearrangement links TRBV2 to TRBJ2-2; maybe TRBD1 (6 bases). V gave up 3 bases and J gave up 1 base, with 12 bases separating them. The CDR3 contains 16 residues. Germline V gene sequence: CDR1 SNHLY, CDR2 FYNNEI. CDR3 region: CASSDGDRKNTGELFF. DNA for the CDR3: TGTGCCAGCAGTGACGGAGACAGGAAGAACACCGGGGAGCTGTTTTTT.

This clone was seen just once. This chain links TRBV14 with TRBJ1-1; D not certain. The CDR3 extends over 14 amino acids. CDR1 is SGHDN, CDR2 FVKESK, per germline. Between the trimmed V and J ends, which lost 4 bases and 1 base, there was a span of 10 bases. The CDR3 loop is CASSLGGGNTEAFF. The CDR3 coding sequence is TGTGCCAGCAGCCTAGGAGGCGGGAACACTGAAGCTTTCTTT.

The chain joins TRBV18 to TRBJ2-3; D is perhaps TRBD2 (5 bases). This CDR3 is built from 14 residues. From germline, CDR1 is KGHSH and CDR2 LQKENI. Trimming cost V 3 bases and J 2 bases, with 9 bases left between them. CDR3: CASSPIDYTDTQYF. DNA for the CDR3: TGTGCCAGCTCACCGATAGACTACACAGATACGCAGTATTTT.

Remarks on this clone: Other DNA sequences in the same sample also yield this CDR3. This rearrangement joins TRBV11-2 to TRBJ2-7, with 10 bases fitting TRBD2. V lost 3 bases, J lost 3 bases, and 5 bases stayed unmatched. Germline V gene data show CDR1 as SGHAT and CDR2 as FQNNGV. The CDR3 extends over 15 amino acids. In DNA form, the CDR3 reads TGTGCCAGCAGCTTGGCTAGCGGGAGCAGCTACGAGCAGTACTTC. This translates into CASSLASGSSYEQYF.

This chain connects TRBV19 to TRBJ2-5, with D possibly matching TRBD2 (6 bases). The CDR3 runs to 13 residues. In germline, CDR1 is LNHDA, CDR2 SQIVND (reference sequence). The ends were cut back, 11 bases at V and 5 bases at J, with 18 bases in the middle. The CDR3: CASTPGGAETQYF. CDR3 coding DNA: TGTGCCTCGACACCAGGAGGGGCGGAGACCCAGTACTTC.

The CDR3: CASSPPGTRLRNEQFF. DNA for the CDR3: TGTGCCAGCTCACCTCCCGGGACTAGATTGCGCAATGAGCAGTTCTTC. The chain has TRBV18 and TRBJ2-1, with 8 bases lining up with TRBD2. J gave up 6 bases and V 3 bases, and 10 bases lay outside the gene matches. CDR1 is KGHSH, CDR2 LQKENI, per germline. The CDR3 extends over 16 amino acids.

The rearrangement links TRBV11-2 to TRBJ1-1; the D is unclear. The length of the CDR3 is 14 residues. V was shortened by 2 bases and J by 13 bases, with 20 bases between the two germline ends. The V gene's germline CDR1 is SGHAT and CDR2 FQNNGV. The CDR3 DNA reads TGTGCCAGCAGCTTAAACCGCGATCCCGACAAAGTTTTCTTT. It codes for CASSLNRDPDKVFF.

The chain employs TRBV2 and TRBJ1-5; 12 nucleotides align to TRBD1. From germline, CDR1 is SNHLY and CDR2 FYNNEI. V shed 4 bases and J 6 bases; nucleotides not matched to a gene: 10. The CDR3 extends over 17 amino acids. DNA of the CDR3: TGTGCCAGCAGTGGGGGACAGGGGGCCCACCTAAGTCAGCCCCAGCATTTT. It is translated as CASSGGQGAHLSQPQHF. The full variable domain, its missing parts supplied by reference TRBV2 and TRBJ1-5, is EPEVTQTPSHQVTQMGQEVILRCVPISNHLYFYWYRQILGQKVEFLVSFYNNEISEKSEIFDDQFSVERPDGSNFTLKIRSTKLEDSAMYFCASSGGQGAHLSQPQHFGDGTRLSIL.

This clone was picked up one time. The J gene is TRBJ1-1, the V gene TRBV4-1; tentative D call: TRBD1 (6 bases). V lost 1 base to trimming and J lost 4 bases, with 16 bases between them. Germline V CDR1 and CDR2: MGHRA, YSYEKL. The length of the CDR3 is 16 residues. CDR3 sequence reads: CASSQASSGVTTEAFF. CDR3 sequence (DNA): TGCGCCAGCAGCCAAGCCAGCTCAGGGGTTACCACTGAAGCTTTCTTT.

A remark on this clone: In the same sample, other DNA sequences code for this CDR3. This chain joins TRBV6-5 and TRBJ1-5; 9 bases match TRBD1. V lost 5 bases, J lost 1 base, and 3 bases stayed unmatched. From germline, CDR1 is MNHEY and CDR2 SVGAGI. The CDR3 sequence is 15 residues long. The DNA for the CDR3 is TGTGCCAGCAGTCCGGACAGGGGAAGCAATCAGCCCCAGCATTTT. Protein sequence: CASSPDRGSNQPQHF.

This rearrangement joins TRBV7-2 to TRBJ1-5; a weak D match, TRBD1 (5 bases). The CDR3 runs to 15 residues. V was shortened by 6 bases and J by 5 bases, with 17 bases between the two germline ends. The germline CDR1 and CDR2 sequences are SGHTA and FQGNSA. CDR3 region: CASSPPGGLDQPQHF. CDR3 DNA: TGTGCCAGCAGTCCACCGGGGGGGTTGGATCAGCCCCAGCATTTT.

CDR3 bases: TGTGCCAGCAGTTTCCCCCGGGGAAACACTGAAGCTTTCTTT. It translates to CASSFPRGNTEAFF. The chain employs TRBV28 and TRBJ1-1; unclear D gene. The CDR3 is 14 amino acids. V was clipped by 3 bases and J by 2 bases, with 10 bases between them. Germline values: CDR1 MDHEN, CDR2 SYDVKM.

This clone has just a few counts. The chain combines TRBV5-4 with TRBJ2-4; D gene uncertain. CDR1 SGHNT and CDR2 YYREEE come from the germline V gene (reference sequence). The V gene lost 0 bases and the J gene lost 0 bases, with 7 bases spanning the gap. CDR3 length: 15 residues. This chain's CDR3 is CASSLETPAKNIQYF. The CDR3 coding sequence is TGTGCCAGCAGCTTGGAGACTCCAGCCAAAAACATTCAGTACTTC.

The rearrangement links TRBV6-5 to TRBJ2-5, with 10 bases lining up with TRBD1. J lost 4 bases, V lost 6 bases, and 5 bases had no gene match. CDR3 length: 14 amino acids. Germline V lookup: CDR1 MNHEY, CDR2 SVGAGI. The CDR3 DNA sequence: TGTGCCAGCAGGGAGACAGGGGGCCGAGAGACCCAGTACTTC. It specifies CASRETGGRETQYF.

This clone was seen just once. This chain links TRBV11-2 with TRBJ2-1; 10 positions agree with TRBD2. Germline V CDR1 and CDR2: SGHAT, FQNNGV. The CDR3 is made up of 15 amino acids. V lost 0 bases to trimming and J lost 8 bases; unmatched junction nucleotides: 4. The CDR3 DNA follows: TGTGCCAGCAGCTTAGACAGCGGGAGGGCCTATGAGCAGTTCTTC. Its translation: CASSLDSGRAYEQFF. Drawing the rest from reference TRBV11-2 and TRBJ2-1, the complete variable domain is EAGVAQSPRYKIIEKRQSVAFWCNPISGHATLYWYQQILGQGPKLLIQFQNNGVVDDSQLPKDRFSAERLKGVDSTLKIQPAKLEDSAVYLCASSLDSGRAYEQFFGPGTRLTVL.

In this sample, this clone turned up a few times. This chain uses TRBV7-9 with TRBJ2-7, with 13 bases matching TRBD2. The CDR3 is 17 residues long. Trimming cost V 5 bases and J 9 bases; bases outside gene matches: 16. CDR1 is SEHNR, CDR2 FQNEAQ, per germline (reference sequence). CDR3 region: CASSHPPSGLAGKRQYF. The CDR3 DNA sequence: TGTGCCAGCAGCCACCCTCCCTCGGGACTAGCGGGAAAAAGGCAGTACTTC.

V usage is TRBV4-1 and J usage is TRBJ1-2; possibly TRBD1 for D (5 bases). With 3 bases removed from V and 7 bases from J, the gap between germline ends came to 18 bases. The CDR3 runs 15 residues. Germline V lookup: CDR1 MGHRA, CDR2 YSYEKL. CDR3 region: CASSHITTQGPGYTF. CDR3 nucleotide sequence: TGCGCCAGCAGCCACATCACCACCCAGGGTCCTGGCTACACCTTC.

The chain carries TRBV15 and TRBJ1-2, with 8 bases lining up with TRBD1. The CDR3 spans 15 residues. The V and J ends lost 3 bases and 4 bases, in that order; junction bases with no gene match: 7. Germline V gives CDR1 LNHNV, CDR2 YYDKDF (reference sequence). CDR3 amino acids: CATSSDRGGFYGYTF. CDR3 coding DNA: TGTGCCACCAGCAGCGACAGGGGCGGATTCTATGGCTACACCTTC.

The rearrangement joins TRBV7-2 to TRBJ2-7; tentatively, D is TRBD1 (6 bases). This CDR3 has 15 amino acids. With 1 base removed from V and 3 bases from J, the gap between germline ends came to 13 bases. CDR1 and CDR2 (germline): SGHTA, FQGNSA. CDR3 nucleotides: TGTGCCAGCAGCTTAGGATCGACAGGCTTCTACGAGCAGTACTTC. Its translation: CASSLGSTGFYEQYF.

This clone was recorded only once. The chain is built from TRBV7-9 and TRBJ2-6; D gene unclear. The CDR3 is 14 residues long. In germline, CDR1 is SEHNR, CDR2 FQNEAQ (reference sequence). Deletions cut 2 bases from V and 3 bases from J, with 5 bases between. CDR3 coding DNA: TGTGCCAGCAGCTTAAGCAATGGGGCCAACGTCCTGACTTTC. It yields the protein CASSLSNGANVLTF.

The V call is TRBV9, the J call TRBJ1-2; no reliable D call. The CDR3 is 16 amino acids. Looked up from germline, CDR1 is SGDLS and CDR2 is YYNGEE. With 2 bases removed from V and 0 bases from J, the gap between germline ends came to 14 bases. CDR3 bases: TGTGCCAGCAGCGTTGAGCACAGACCCTCTAACTATGGCTACACCTTC. Translating it yields CASSVEHRPSNYGYTF.

The V gene is TRBV6-1, the J gene TRBJ2-5; a possible D gene is TRBD1 (6 bases). Trimming took 2 bases from V and 1 from J, leaving 14 bases between them. CDR3 length: 16 amino acids. The germline CDR1 and CDR2 sequences are MNHNS and SASEGT. CDR3: CASSEWAGALQETQYF. CDR3 DNA sequence: TGTGCCAGCAGTGAATGGGCAGGGGCACTCCAAGAGACCCAGTACTTC.

Details on this clone: Other DNA sequences in this specimen translate into the identical CDR3. The V and J genes are TRBV27 and TRBJ2-1; 7 bases line up with TRBD1. CDR1 and CDR2 (germline): MNHEY, SMNVEV (reference sequence). CDR3 size: 17 residues. The V and J ends lost 3 bases and 3 bases, in that order; junction bases with no gene match: 11. As DNA, the CDR3 is TGTGCCAGCAGTTTTAGGGACCGAGACAGGGACTACAATGAGCAGTTCTTC. The encoded protein is CASSFRDRDRDYNEQFF.

The chain joins TRBV19 to TRBJ1-5; D gene unclear. This CDR3 is 15 amino acids long. Germline loops: CDR1 LNHDA, CDR2 SQIVND (reference sequence). V lost 1 base, J lost 1 base, and 8 bases lay in between. CDR3 nucleotides: TGTGCCAGTAGTATAGGTGGGCAGAGCAATCAGCCCCAGCATTTT. Its protein is CASSIGGQSNQPQHF. The complete variable domain, with remaining parts taken from reference TRBV19 and TRBJ1-5, reads DGGITQSPKYLFRKEGQNVTLSCEQNLNHDAMYWYRQDPGQGLRLIYYSQIVNDFQKGDIAEGYSVSREKKESFPLTVTSAQKNPTAFYLCASSIGGQSNQPQHFGDGTRLSIL.

This rearrangement joins TRBV7-9 to TRBJ2-7; D not resolved. Germline V gives CDR1 SEHNR, CDR2 FQNEAQ (reference sequence). The CDR3 has 11 amino acids. V lost 5 bases to trimming and J lost 3 bases, with 5 bases between them. The CDR3 DNA reads TGTGCCAGCAGCCCCCACTACGAGCAGTACTTC. Its translation: CASSPHYEQYF.

The chain carries TRBV14 and TRBJ1-2, with a weak D call TRBD1 (5 bases). The CDR3 has 16 residues. CDR1 and CDR2 from the germline V gene are SGHDN and FVKESK. V dropped 0 bases and J dropped 2 bases, with 13 bases sitting between them. The CDR3 DNA reads TGTGCCAGCAGCCAAGAATGGGGCACCCACAACTATGGCTACACCTTC. It encodes CASSQEWGTHNYGYTF.

The chain combines TRBV5-1 with TRBJ2-5; 7 nucleotides match TRBD2. The germline V gene encodes CDR1 SGHRS and CDR2 YFSETQ. Trimming at V came to 0 bases and at J to 6 bases, leaving 8 bases not matched to a gene. The CDR3 loop spans 15 amino acids. In DNA form, the CDR3 reads TGCGCCAGCAGCTTGGTGAGCGGGAATATAAAGACCCAGTACTTC. Translated: CASSLVSGNIKTQYF.

This chain uses TRBV7-2 with TRBJ1-2, with TRBD1 matching over 7 bases. The CDR3 is 16 amino acids. J was trimmed by 2 bases and V by 4 bases; bases with no gene match: 10. Germline values: CDR1 SGHTA, CDR2 FQGNSA. The CDR3 here is CASSSITGDWNYGYTF. In nucleotides, the CDR3 is TGTGCCAGCAGCTCCATTACAGGGGACTGGAACTATGGCTACACCTTC.

This chain joins TRBV18 and TRBJ2-7; 7 nucleotides align to TRBD1. From germline, CDR1 is KGHSH and CDR2 LQKENI. Trimming cost V 3 bases and J 5 bases; bases outside gene matches: 4. This CDR3 is built from 13 residues. Written as DNA, the CDR3 is TGTGCCAGCTCACCGGGACAGACCGACGAGCAGTACTTC. It yields the protein CASSPGQTDEQYF.

As DNA, the CDR3 is TGTGCCAGCAGTTTAGGCAGAGGTCGACTGTTTTTT. Its protein is CASSLGRGRLFF. V gene TRBV27 combines with J gene TRBJ1-4; D uncertain. From germline, CDR1 is MNHEY and CDR2 SMNVEV (reference sequence). V was trimmed by 2 bases and J by 13 bases, leaving 11 bases between them. The CDR3 runs 12 residues.

A single count supports this clone. The rearrangement links TRBV2 to TRBJ1-5; TRBD1 might be the D (6 bases). Germline V lookup: CDR1 SNHLY, CDR2 FYNNEI. Between the trimmed V and J ends, which lost 5 bases and 2 bases, there was a span of 10 bases. This CDR3 has 14 amino acids. In nucleotides, the CDR3 is TGTGCCAGCAGTAGGTCAGGGGGCAATCAGCCCCAGCATTTT. Amino acid sequence: CASSRSGGNQPQHF.